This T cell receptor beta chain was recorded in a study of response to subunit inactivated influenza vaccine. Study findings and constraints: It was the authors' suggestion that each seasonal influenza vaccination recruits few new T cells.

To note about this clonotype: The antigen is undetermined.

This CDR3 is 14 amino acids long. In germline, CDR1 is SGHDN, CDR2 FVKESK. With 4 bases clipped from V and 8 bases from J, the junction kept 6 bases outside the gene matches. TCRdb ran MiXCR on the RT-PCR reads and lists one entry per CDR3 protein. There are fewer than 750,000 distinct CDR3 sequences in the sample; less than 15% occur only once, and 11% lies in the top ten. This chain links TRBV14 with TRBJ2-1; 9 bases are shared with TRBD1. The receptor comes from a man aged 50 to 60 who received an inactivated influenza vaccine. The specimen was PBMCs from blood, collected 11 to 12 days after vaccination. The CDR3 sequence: CASSRQGGYHEQFF. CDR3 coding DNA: TGTGCCAGCAGCCGACAGGGGGGGTACCATGAGCAGTTCTTC. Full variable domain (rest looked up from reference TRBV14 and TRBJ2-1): EAGVTQFPSHSVIEKGQTVTLRCDPISGHDNLYWYRRVMGKEIKFLLHFVKESKQDESGMPNNRFLAERTGGTYSTLKVQPAELEDSGVYFCASSRQGGYHEQFFGPGTRLTVL.